This T cell receptor (beta chain) was retrieved from a study of Graves' ophthalmopathy and Graves' hyperthyroidism. With 1 base removed from V and 8 bases from J, the gap between germline ends came to 21 bases. This CDR3 contains 18 residues. This clonotype was counted only a few times. For repertoire sequencing, the TCR beta CDR3 regions were amplified from RNA transcripts. The library came from an HTBI-primed first-round RT-PCR and a second-round multiplex PCR. MiXCR was run by TCRdb on the multiplex PCR reads, yielding one entry per CDR3 protein. The sample lists a few hundred thousand distinct CDR3 sequences, approximately 16% seen once, with 1.5% to 2% in the top ten.

The chain is built from TRBV12-3 or TRBV12-4 and TRBJ1-6; TRBD1 is a possible D gene (6 bases). The sequence was obtained from a woman between 18 and 29 years old with Graves' ophthalmopathy. Sequenced: peripheral blood. CDR3 DNA sequence: TGTGCCAGCAGTTTAGAGGTGGGGGCAGGGAGGATGGATTCACCCCTCCACTTT. Its protein is CASSLEVGAGRMDSPLHF.